The 26 T cell receptor beta chains reported below all come from one sample, sequenced in a study of regulatory T cells in long-lasting Graves disease. Time point: persistent/refractory GD, antithyroid drugs over 5 years with positive TRAb. PBMC-extracted RNA yielded the TCR library. Researchers made TCR beta libraries by using iRepertoire HTBI primers and running Arm-PCR on CDR3 regions. TCRdb reanalysed the multiplex PCR reads using MiXCR and keeps one entry per CDR3 protein. The data hold about 300,000 distinct CDR3 sequences, with roughly 21% observed a single time. The sample here was peripheral blood mononuclear cells (PBMCs), taken when the disease was refractory, from a patient treated with antithyroid drugs. These receptors originate from a female donor with Graves disease.

The table lists this clonotype with many counts. CDR3 amino acids: CASESSGQGLWNSPLHF. CDR3 nucleotide sequence: TGTGCCAGCGAGAGTTCCGGACAGGGGTTGTGGAATTCACCCCTCCACTTT. The chain uses TRBV2 and TRBJ1-6; 9 positions agree with TRBD1. CDR3 length equals 17 residues. J lost 7 bases, V lost 8 bases, and 15 bases had no gene match. The V gene's germline CDR1 is SNHLY and CDR2 FYNNEI.

This clonotype turned up a few times. V gene TRBV7-9 combines with J gene TRBJ2-7, with D maybe TRBD1 (6 bases). CDR1 is SEHNR, CDR2 FQNEAQ, per germline (reference sequence). V lost 4 bases, J lost 7 bases, and 20 bases lay in between. The CDR3 is 15 amino acids. CDR3 nucleotide sequence: TGTGCCAGCAGCTCCTCAGGGGCCGCACCGGGGGAGCAGTACTTC. Translating it yields CASSSSGAAPGEQYF.

The chain combines TRBV2 with TRBJ2-5, with TRBD2 matching over 14 bases. CDR1 and CDR2 (germline): SNHLY, FYNNEI. CDR3 length: 17 residues. Trimming removed 6 bases from V and 3 bases from J; junction bases left unmatched: 9. The CDR3 sequence is CASSQGVGLAGEETQYF. The DNA of the CDR3 is TGTGCCAGCAGCCAGGGCGTGGGACTAGCGGGGGAAGAGACCCAGTACTTC.

The genes are TRBV6-2 or TRBV6-3 and TRBJ2-4; D uncertain. The J call may not be correct, given that the DNA end is closer to TRBJ2-1. This CDR3 region has 13 residues. Germline CDR1 MNHEY, CDR2 SVGEGT. In nucleotides, the CDR3 is TGTGCCAGCAGTTACTCGACCGTTTCAAAGCAGTTCTTC. This translates into CASSYSTVSKQFF.

The chain couples TRBV20-1 to TRBJ1-4; D uncertain. CDR1 is DFQATT and CDR2 is SNEGSKA in the germline V gene (reference sequence). V was pared by 0 bases and J by 0 bases, with 11 bases between. CDR3 length: 16 residues. CDR3 sequence reads: CSARDTGSSTNEKLFF. CDR3 in DNA: TGCAGTGCTAGAGATACTGGTAGCTCAACTAATGAAAAACTGTTTTTT.

Of note for this clonotype: A much larger clonotype is one base distant, so this may be a read error. J is TRBJ1-1 and V is TRBV9, with D uncertain. The CDR3 runs 15 residues. Germline assignment: CDR1 SGDLS and CDR2 YYNGEE. The CDR3 region is CASSVSDRPNTVAFF. The CDR3 DNA reads TGTGCCAGCAGCGTATCGGACCGACCGAACACTGTAGCTTTCTTT.

V and J are TRBV20-1 and TRBJ2-1; no firm D call. The CDR3 length is 14 residues. The germline V gene has CDR1 DFQATT and CDR2 SNEGSKA (reference sequence). Trimming stripped 5 bases from V and 0 bases from J, with 11 bases between. The CDR3 protein is CSAGVLISYNEQFF. Here the CDR3 DNA reads TGCAGTGCTGGGGTCTTGATCTCCTACAATGAGCAGTTCTTC.

This clonotype was observed at least ten times. The chain recombines TRBV24-1 with TRBJ1-1; perhaps TRBD1 as D (6 bases). The CDR3 totals 16 residues. V was cut by 7 bases and J by 2 bases, with 19 bases left in between. CDR1 KGHDR and CDR2 SFDVKD come from the germline V gene. For the CDR3, the DNA is TGTGCCACCAGCGGACCACAGGGAATTGGAAACACTGAAGCTTTCTTT. Translated: CATSGPQGIGNTEAFF.

The sample holds many counts of this clonotype. The chain has TRBV2 and TRBJ1-5, with TRBD1 matching over 8 bases. Per the germline V gene, CDR1 is SNHLY and CDR2 is FYNNEI. Losses at the gene ends were 1 base for V and 10 bases for J; bases not matched to a gene: 9. The CDR3 length is 15 residues. CDR3 bases: TGTGCCAGCAGTGAAGGGACAGGGATTCCTCACCCCCAGCATTTT. This encodes CASSEGTGIPHPQHF.

This clonotype was recorded a few times. J is TRBJ1-1 and V is TRBV20-1, with 7 positions matching TRBD1. Looked up from germline, CDR1 is DFQATT and CDR2 is SNEGSKA (reference sequence). The CDR3 has 13 amino acids. V lost 6 bases, J lost 7 bases, and 11 bases stayed unmatched. The CDR3 here is CSAPPTGLNEAFF. CDR3 sequence (DNA): TGCAGTGCGCCCCCGACAGGGCTTAATGAAGCTTTCTTT.

The rearrangement uses TRBV29-1 and TRBJ1-2; TRBD1 might be the D (5 bases). CDR1 and CDR2 from the germline V gene are SQVTM and ANQGSEA. The CDR3 extends over 12 amino acids. V lost 4 bases, J lost 8 bases, and 14 bases lay in between. CDR3 bases: TGCAGCGTTGTCGCCAGGGCCGGGGGCTACACCTTC. This gives the protein CSVVARAGGYTF.

This clonotype was detected ten times or more. The chain couples TRBV13 to TRBJ2-7, with 10 bases lining up with TRBD2. Germline trimming cut 4 bases from V and 4 bases from J; bases unmatched to any gene: 4. CDR1 is PRHDT, CDR2 FYEKMQ, per germline (reference sequence). This CDR3 is 14 amino acids long. CDR3 DNA sequence: TGTGCCAGCAGCTATGGACTAGCGGAATACGAGCAGTACTTC. It encodes CASSYGLAEYEQYF. Complete variable domain (other parts from reference TRBV13 and TRBJ2-7): AAGVIQSPRHLIKEKRETATLKCYPIPRHDTVYWYQQGPGQDPQFLISFYEKMQSDKGSIPDRFSAQQFSDYHSELNMSSLELGDSALYFCASSYGLAEYEQYFGPGTRLTVT.

This clonotype was seen ten or more times. The rearrangement joins TRBV2 to TRBJ2-5; a possible D gene is TRBD2 (5 bases). CDR1 SNHLY and CDR2 FYNNEI come from the germline V gene. This CDR3 has 14 residues. With 3 bases removed from V and 3 bases from J, the gap between germline ends came to 11 bases. CDR3 amino acids: CASSEGAAEETQYF. For the CDR3, the DNA is TGTGCCAGCAGTGAGGGAGCGGCTGAAGAGACCCAGTACTTC.

This clonotype occurred a few times. The rearrangement joins TRBV30 to TRBJ2-5; tentatively, D is TRBD2 (7 bases). Germline CDR1 is GTSNPN and CDR2 is SVGIG (reference sequence). The V gene lost 4 bases and the J gene lost 5 bases, with 20 bases spanning the gap. The CDR3 has 15 amino acids. The CDR3 protein is CAWISVGGLTETQYF. The CDR3 DNA is TGTGCCTGGATTTCAGTGGGGGGGCTGACGGAGACCCAGTACTTC.

This clonotype was seen at least ten times. V and J are TRBV6-1 and TRBJ1-2; D possibly corresponds to TRBD1 (5 bases). Germline lookup yields CDR1 MNHNS and CDR2 SASEGT. CDR3 size: 15 residues. The V gene lost 2 bases and the J gene lost 4 bases, with 14 bases spanning the gap. The CDR3 here is CASSEPHRNSYGYTF. CDR3 sequence (DNA): TGTGCCAGCAGTGAACCCCACAGGAATTCCTATGGCTACACCTTC.

The chain employs TRBV20-1 and TRBJ2-7; TRBD2 agrees at 8 bases. Germline V gene data show CDR1 as DFQATT and CDR2 as SNEGSKA (reference sequence). Trimming cost V 3 bases and J 0 bases; bases outside gene matches: 7. The CDR3 runs 15 residues. CDR3 sequence (DNA): TGCAGTGCTAGCCGGCGGGGGACTAGCTCCTACGAGCAGTACTTC. It yields the protein CSASRRGTSSYEQYF.

In its sample, this clonotype was seen a few times. The J gene is TRBJ1-2, the V gene TRBV30, with TRBD1 matching 8 bases. This CDR3 has 13 residues. V dropped 2 bases and J dropped 8; count of bases not matched to a gene: 7. Germline V gives CDR1 GTSNPN, CDR2 SVGIG (reference sequence). CDR3 in DNA: TGTGCCTGGAGTAACAGGGGGAGGTGGGGCTACACCTTC. Residues: CAWSNRGRWGYTF.

V usage is TRBV24-1 and J usage is TRBJ2-7; tentatively, D is TRBD1 (6 bases). The germline V and J ends were trimmed by 4 bases and 5 bases, with 11 bases remaining between them. This CDR3 comprises 13 residues. Germline V CDR1 and CDR2: KGHDR, SFDVKD. Here the CDR3 DNA reads TGTGCCACCAGTGACAACGACAGGAACGAGCAGTACTTC. It codes for CATSDNDRNEQYF.

The V and J genes are TRBV28 and TRBJ2-7; the match to TRBD2 covers 7 bases. This CDR3 has 16 amino acids. Germline V CDR1 and CDR2: MDHEN, SYDVKM. Losses at the gene ends were 5 bases for V and 1 base for J; bases not matched to a gene: 11. For the CDR3, the DNA is TGTGCCAGCAGTATAGCGGCGGGGGTAAGATCCTACGAGCAGTACTTC. Its protein is CASSIAAGVRSYEQYF. Together with reference TRBV28 and TRBJ2-7, the CDR3 gives the full variable domain: DVKVTQSSRYLVKRTGEKVFLECVQDMDHENMFWYRQDPGLGLRLIYFSYDVKMKEKGDIPEGYSVSREKKERFSLILESASTNQTSMYLCASSIAAGVRSYEQYFGPGTRLTVT.

This CDR3 reads CASSLSEGAIYEQYF. The CDR3 DNA is TGTGCCAGCAGCTTATCTGAGGGAGCCATCTACGAGCAGTACTTC. This chain uses TRBV7-2 with TRBJ2-7, with D maybe TRBD2 (5 bases). Trimming took off 2 bases at V and 3 bases at J, with 14 bases between the two ends. The CDR3 length is 15 residues. The germline gives CDR1 SGHTA, CDR2 FQGNSA.

In its sample, this clonotype was seen a few times. V usage is TRBV19 and J usage is TRBJ2-5, with 9 bases lining up with TRBD1. This CDR3 spans 16 amino acids. CDR1 and CDR2 (germline): LNHDA, SQIVND (reference sequence). The ends lost 6 bases at V and 2 bases at J; junction bases unmatched: 10. Here the CDR3 DNA reads TGTGCCAGTAGCCACCGGGGGACAGGGTCGCAAGAGACCCAGTACTTC. Encoded protein: CASSHRGTGSQETQYF. Full variable domain (rest looked up from reference TRBV19 and TRBJ2-5): DGGITQSPKYLFRKEGQNVTLSCEQNLNHDAMYWYRQDPGQGLRLIYYSQIVNDFQKGDIAEGYSVSREKKESFPLTVTSAQKNPTAFYLCASSHRGTGSQETQYFGPGTRLLVL.

V usage is TRBV9 and J usage is TRBJ1-6; tentative D call: TRBD1 (6 bases). The CDR3 is made up of 15 amino acids. The V end lost 3 bases, the J end lost 7 bases, and 14 bases lay between the germline ends. Germline V lookup: CDR1 SGDLS, CDR2 YYNGEE. Here the CDR3 DNA reads TGTGCCAGCAGCGGATTAGGACAGCCCAATTCACCCCTCCACTTT. Translating gives CASSGLGQPNSPLHF.

This clonotype turned up a few times. This rearrangement joins TRBV7-9 to TRBJ2-5; D gene uncertain. Germline V lookup: CDR1 SEHNR, CDR2 FQNEAQ (reference sequence). V was cut by 2 bases and J by 3 bases, with 4 bases left in between. This CDR3 is 12 amino acids long. The chain's CDR3 is CASSLIKETQYF. The DNA for the CDR3 is TGTGCCAGCAGCTTAATCAAAGAGACCCAGTACTTC.

V is TRBV19 and J is TRBJ1-5; D gene unclear. The germline V and J ends were trimmed by 0 bases and 5 bases, with 8 bases remaining between them. The CDR3 sequence is 14 residues long. In germline, CDR1 is LNHDA, CDR2 SQIVND (reference sequence). Here the CDR3 DNA reads TGTGCCAGTAGTATAGATCGCCGCGATCAGCCCCAGCATTTT. Amino acids: CASSIDRRDQPQHF.

V usage is TRBV9 and J usage is TRBJ1-3, with D unresolved. Germline assignment: CDR1 SGDLS and CDR2 YYNGEE. V gave up 4 bases and J gave up 3 bases, with 8 bases separating them. CDR3 length: 13 residues. For the CDR3, the DNA is TGTGCCAGCAGCCTATACGGTGGAAACACCATATATTTT. Translating gives CASSLYGGNTIYF.

At least ten counts were recorded for this clonotype. This chain joins TRBV2 and TRBJ2-1; no clear D gene. The CDR3 runs 10 residues. V lost 3 bases, J lost 8 bases, and 2 bases lay in between. The V gene's germline CDR1 is SNHLY and CDR2 FYNNEI. In DNA form, the CDR3 reads TGTGCCAGCAGTGAGTATGAGCAGTTCTTC. It encodes CASSEYEQFF. Using reference TRBV2 and TRBJ2-1 for the parts outside the CDR3, the full variable domain is EPEVTQTPSHQVTQMGQEVILRCVPISNHLYFYWYRQILGQKVEFLVSFYNNEISEKSEIFDDQFSVERPDGSNFTLKIRSTKLEDSAMYFCASSEYEQFFGPGTRLTVL.